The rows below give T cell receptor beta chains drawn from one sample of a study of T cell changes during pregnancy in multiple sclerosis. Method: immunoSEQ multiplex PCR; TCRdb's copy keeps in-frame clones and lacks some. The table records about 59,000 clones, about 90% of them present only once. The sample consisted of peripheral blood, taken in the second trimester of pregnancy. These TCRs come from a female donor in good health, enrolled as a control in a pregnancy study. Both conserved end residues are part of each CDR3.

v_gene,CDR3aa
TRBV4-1,CASSQDFGLWDEQYF
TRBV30,CAWTGGADEKLFF
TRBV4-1,CASSQGALAGQETQYF
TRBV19,CASSIVGAGVGYEQYF
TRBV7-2,CASSLGVSGGEQYF
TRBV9,CASSVELAGNTQYF
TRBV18,CASSPGLAGAKNIQYF
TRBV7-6,CASSLESGGYYEQYF
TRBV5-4,CASSQDRGPYEQYF
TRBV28,CASTVASGSTDTQYF
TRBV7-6,CASSPNEGYEQYF
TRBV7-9,CASSRGQGQETQYF
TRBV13,CASRSQGAGETQYF
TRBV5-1,CASSLNYQNTEAFF
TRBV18,CASSPPMAKSSYNEQFF
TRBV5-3,CARSLSLRLAYEQYF
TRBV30,CARAGDALHEQYF
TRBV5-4,CASSPGLAGSSSYEQYF
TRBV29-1,CSVAGGPSEQFF
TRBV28,CASRAGTGGSGNTIYF
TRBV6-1,CASSRREGLKYF
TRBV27,CASSRLAGGSLGNEQFF
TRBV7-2,CASSSPATGANVLTF
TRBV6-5,CASSPQGGYGYTF
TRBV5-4,CASSLGGREETQYF
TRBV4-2,CASSPSGGSPYNEQFF
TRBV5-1,CASSLGQAGLEQYF
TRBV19,CASSTVEIETQYF
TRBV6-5,CASSDSGGEGDEQFF
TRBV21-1,CASSKDGGGSYNEQFF
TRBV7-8,CASSLTQGPYEQYF
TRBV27,CASSLWGSAAYEQYF
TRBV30,CAWSVRGSKKFF
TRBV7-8,CASSLFRDPYEQYF
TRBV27,CASSDQTGGGRETQYF
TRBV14,CASSQGRQGFSYEQYF
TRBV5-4,CASSLPRTGLADTQYF
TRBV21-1,CASSVPQRGLGTEAFF
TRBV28,CASRTIGRKIYEQYF
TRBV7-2,CASSQYNAGEQYF
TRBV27,CASSLYWVFGGAGANVLTF
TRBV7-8,CASSLDGEYNSPLHF
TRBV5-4,CASSPRGSSYNEQFF
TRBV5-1,CASSLGTLGGQETQYF
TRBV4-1,CASSQGEGESSDLAKNIQYF
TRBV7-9,CASSPDPGLNNEQFF
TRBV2,CASRAGQALATNEKLFF